The 25 T cell receptor beta chains below all came from one sample that was sequenced in a study of blood T cells in healthy people across ages. With a J-beta primer mix and a sample-barcoded 5' primer, a second PCR ran roughly 7 to 11 cycles. Each CDR3 protein is one row after TCRdb ran MiXCR on the 5' RACE reads. The sample includes some 920,000 distinct CDR3 sequences, just over 50% of them seen just once. Material for sequencing was blood. The receptors stem from a woman aged 55-70 years in good health.

This clonotype was observed a handful of times. The chain is built from TRBV28 and TRBJ2-5, with 13 positions matching TRBD2. The CDR3 runs to 17 residues. Germline trimming cut 2 bases from V and 2 bases from J; bases unmatched to any gene: 5. Germline lookup yields CDR1 MDHEN and CDR2 SYDVKM. CDR3 region: CASSLRGLAGKQETQYF. CDR3 in DNA: TGTGCCAGCAGTTTAAGGGGACTAGCGGGAAAACAAGAGACCCAGTACTTC.

This clonotype was recorded a few times. This chain connects TRBV12-3 or TRBV12-4 to TRBJ2-3, with D hard to call. Trimming took off 2 bases at V and 1 base at J, with 4 bases between the two ends. The CDR3 has 13 amino acids. DNA for the CDR3: TGTGCCAGCAGTTTACACCGCACAGATACGCAGTATTTT. This encodes CASSLHRTDTQYF.

Only a few counts were recorded for this clonotype. The gene calls are TRBV14 and TRBJ2-5; D gene uncertain. Trimming stripped 0 bases from V and 5 bases from J, with 13 bases between. The germline CDR1 and CDR2 sequences are SGHDN and FVKESK. This CDR3 contains 15 residues. The CDR3 region has the DNA TGTGCCAGCAGCCAAGAGGGTCTGTTGATGGAGACCCAGTACTTC. This sequence encodes CASSQEGLLMETQYF.

This chain links TRBV27 with TRBJ2-7; D possibly corresponds to TRBD2 (6 bases). The ends were cut back, 6 bases at V and 0 bases at J, with 21 bases in the middle. The CDR3 extends over 17 amino acids. Germline V gene data show CDR1 as MNHEY and CDR2 as SMNVEV (reference sequence). The CDR3 loop is CASSYGKWGGHSYEQYF. CDR3 nucleotides: TGTGCCAGCAGCTACGGGAAGTGGGGAGGACACTCCTACGAGCAGTACTTC.

This clonotype has more than one count but fewer than ten. The chain employs TRBV28 and TRBJ2-1; TRBD2 matches at 13 bases. Germline V CDR1 and CDR2: MDHEN, SYDVKM. Trimming removed 6 bases from V and 5 bases from J; junction bases left unmatched: 7. The length of the CDR3 is 16 residues. The CDR3 sequence is CASSRAGLAGNNEQFF. In nucleotides, the CDR3 is TGTGCCAGCAGCCGAGCGGGACTAGCGGGAAACAATGAGCAGTTCTTC.

This rearrangement joins TRBV12-3 or TRBV12-4 to TRBJ1-5, with 9 bases fitting TRBD1. The CDR3 runs to 17 residues. Unmatched junction bases numbered 9, after V lost 6 bases and J lost 0 bases. Here the CDR3 DNA reads TGTGCCAGCAGCCCGGGACAGGGACTGCGTAGCAATCAGCCCCAGCATTTT. It codes for CASSPGQGLRSNQPQHF.

This clonotype occurred many times. This chain connects TRBV5-5 to TRBJ2-1, with D unclear. The CDR3 has 16 amino acids. V shed 2 bases and J shed 2 bases, with 14 bases lying between them. Germline-derived CDR1 and CDR2 are SGHKS and YYEKEE (reference sequence). The CDR3 sequence: CASSFPQWRTYNEQFF. Written as DNA, the CDR3 is TGTGCCAGCAGCTTTCCCCAGTGGAGAACCTACAATGAGCAGTTCTTC.

On this clonotype itself: A read error may explain this, as a much larger clone is one base away. The genes are TRBV7-2 and TRBJ2-5; D could derive from TRBD1 or TRBD2 (5 bases each). The J call may be faulty, since TRBJ2-1 better matches the DNA end. Looked up from germline, CDR1 is SGHTA and CDR2 is FQGNSA. The CDR3 length is 15 residues. CDR3 in amino acids: CASSLGGAAQETQFF. The CDR3 nucleotides are TGTGCCAGCAGCTTAGGAGGGGCAGCTCAAGAGACCCAGTTCTTC.

The gene calls are TRBV18 and TRBJ2-6, with D uncertain. The V end lost 2 bases, the J end lost 1 base, and 3 bases lay between the germline ends. In germline, CDR1 is KGHSH, CDR2 LQKENI. The length of the CDR3 is 14 residues. CDR3: CASSPESGANVLTF. The CDR3 coding sequence is TGTGCCAGCTCACCAGAGTCTGGGGCCAACGTCCTGACTTTC.

This clonotype was observed a handful of times. CDR3 in DNA: TGCGCCAGCAGCGGGCCACCGGGACAGTTCTCCTACGAGCAGTACTTC. Translation gives CASSGPPGQFSYEQYF. V usage is TRBV5-1 and J usage is TRBJ2-7; 7 bases are shared with TRBD1. CDR3 size: 16 residues. Germline CDR1 and CDR2: SGHRS and YFSETQ. The V segment lost 4 bases and the J segment 0 bases; nucleotides outside the gene matches: 10. Full variable domain (remainder filled in from reference TRBV5-1 and TRBJ2-7): KAGVTQTPRYLIKTRGQQVTLSCSPISGHRSVSWYQQTPGQGLQFLFEYFSETQRNKGNFPGRFSGRQFSNSRSEMNVSTLELGDSALYLCASSGPPGQFSYEQYFGPGTRLTVT.

This clonotype was recorded once. The chain has TRBV7-2 and TRBJ1-1, with a weak D call TRBD1 (6 bases). Looked up from germline, CDR1 is SGHTA and CDR2 is FQGNSA. Trimming removed 5 bases at V and 3 bases at J, with 10 bases between. CDR3 size: 13 residues. The CDR3 DNA follows: TGTGCCAGCAGCGAAGAGGGGGACACTGAAGCTTTCTTT. It codes for CASSEEGDTEAFF. Filled out from reference TRBV7-2 and TRBJ1-1, the complete variable domain reads GAGVSQSPSNKVTEKGKDVELRCDPISGHTALYWYRQSLGQGLEFLIYFQGNSAPDKSGLPSDRFSAERTGGSVSTLTIQRTQQEDSAVYLCASSEEGDTEAFFGQGTRLTVV.

CDR3 in DNA: TGCGCCAGCAGCTCCAGCAGCGGGGGAGAGACCCAGTACTTC. Protein product: CASSSSSGGETQYF. The chain is built from TRBV5-1 and TRBJ2-5, with 8 bases matching TRBD2. The CDR3 runs to 14 residues. V lost 3 bases, J lost 4 bases, and 5 bases stayed unmatched. Looked up from germline, CDR1 is SGHRS and CDR2 is YFSETQ. The full variable domain, rest sourced from reference TRBV5-1 and TRBJ2-5, is KAGVTQTPRYLIKTRGQQVTLSCSPISGHRSVSWYQQTPGQGLQFLFEYFSETQRNKGNFPGRFSGRQFSNSRSEMNVSTLELGDSALYLCASSSSSGGETQYFGPGTRLLVL.

The chain uses TRBV3-1 and TRBJ2-7; D is ambiguous. This CDR3 contains 15 residues. The germline V gene has CDR1 LGHDT and CDR2 YNNKEL (reference sequence). V gave up 0 bases and J gave up 2 bases, with 11 bases separating them. The CDR3 loop reads CASSQESIATYEQYF. In nucleotides, the CDR3 is TGTGCCAGCAGCCAAGAAAGCATCGCAACCTACGAGCAGTACTTC.

The gene calls are TRBV6-4 and TRBJ2-1; 10 nucleotides agree with TRBD2. Per germline, CDR1 MRHNA and CDR2 SNTAGT. The CDR3 is 16 residues long. After removal of 0 bases from V and 8 bases from J, the junction contained 7 bases not matched to a gene. The CDR3 spells CASSDSILAGVHEQFF. The CDR3, as DNA: TGTGCCAGCAGTGACTCGATTCTAGCGGGAGTTCATGAGCAGTTCTTC.

V is TRBV7-2 and J is TRBJ2-4; maybe TRBD1 (5 bases). The germline CDR1 and CDR2 sequences are SGHTA and FQGNSA. The length of the CDR3 is 16 residues. Trimming stripped 1 base from V and 1 base from J, with 11 bases between. The CDR3 sequence: CASSLGGVAAKNIQYF. As DNA, the CDR3 is TGTGCCAGCAGCTTAGGGGGCGTCGCGGCCAAAAACATTCAGTACTTC.

This chain links TRBV7-2 with TRBJ2-3; the D call may be TRBD1 or TRBD2 (6 bases each). V was cut by 5 bases and J by 4 bases, with 19 bases left in between. The CDR3 runs to 16 residues. Per the germline V gene, CDR1 is SGHTA and CDR2 is FQGNSA. This CDR3 reads CASSHGGQGKSDTQYF. As DNA, the CDR3 is TGTGCCAGCAGCCACGGGGGTCAGGGGAAGTCAGATACGCAGTATTTT. Filled out from reference TRBV7-2 and TRBJ2-3, the complete variable domain reads GAGVSQSPSNKVTEKGKDVELRCDPISGHTALYWYRQSLGQGLEFLIYFQGNSAPDKSGLPSDRFSAERTGGSVSTLTIQRTQQEDSAVYLCASSHGGQGKSDTQYFGPGTRLTVL.

This chain links TRBV12-3 or TRBV12-4 with TRBJ2-7, with TRBD2 identical over 8 bases. The better agreement between TRBJ2-1 and the DNA end casts doubt on the J call. The CDR3 loop spans 17 amino acids. The CDR3 DNA reads TGTGCCAGCAGTTCGATTGGTAGCGGGATGTTCTACAATGAGCAGTTCTTC. Residues: CASSSIGSGMFYNEQFF.

The chain uses TRBV28 and TRBJ1-4, with D unresolved. Trimming took off 5 bases at V and 7 bases at J, with 8 bases between the two ends. Germline CDR1 MDHEN, CDR2 SYDVKM. CDR3 length equals 12 residues. The CDR3 region has the DNA TGTGCCAGCAGTACCCTACCTGAAAAACTGTTTTTT. Protein sequence: CASSTLPEKLFF. The variable domain in full, completed from reference TRBV28 and TRBJ1-4, reads DVKVTQSSRYLVKRTGEKVFLECVQDMDHENMFWYRQDPGLGLRLIYFSYDVKMKEKGDIPEGYSVSREKKERFSLILESASTNQTSMYLCASSTLPEKLFFGSGTQLSVL.

This chain links TRBV20-1 with TRBJ2-1; 7 bases line up with TRBD2. The CDR3 has 15 residues. From germline, CDR1 is DFQATT and CDR2 SNEGSKA (reference sequence). V dropped 0 bases and J dropped 2; count of bases not matched to a gene: 4. DNA for the CDR3: TGCAGTGCTAGAGATGGGGGGGAAACCTACAATGAGCAGTTCTTC. The encoded protein is CSARDGGETYNEQFF.

The chain uses TRBV30 and TRBJ2-7; 7 bases are shared with TRBD2. After removal of 3 bases from V and 6 bases from J, the junction contained 8 bases not matched to a gene. Germline CDR1 reads GTSNPN; CDR2 reads SVGIG (reference sequence). This CDR3 region has 13 residues. The CDR3 spells CAWRVGAGTEQYF. In DNA, the CDR3 is TGTGCCTGGAGAGTTGGAGCGGGAACCGAGCAGTACTTC.

The V and J genes are TRBV12-3 or TRBV12-4 and TRBJ2-1; 8 nucleotides line up with TRBD1. The CDR3 has 15 amino acids. V trimming: 4 bases; J trimming: 2 bases; junction bases outside the gene matches: 4. CDR3 nucleotide sequence: TGTGCCAGCAGTTCTGCGGACAGGGCCTACAATGAGCAGTTCTTC. This translates into CASSSADRAYNEQFF.

The rearrangement joins TRBV5-1 to TRBJ1-1, with 9 nucleotides matching TRBD1. With V trimmed by 7 bases and J by 1 base, 11 bases remained unmatched. The CDR3 sequence is 16 residues long. CDR1 and CDR2 (germline): SGHRS, YFSETQ. The CDR3 spells CASADRTGVRNTEAFF. The CDR3 bases are TGCGCCAGCGCCGACCGGACAGGGGTCAGGAACACTGAAGCTTTCTTT.

V and J are TRBV28 and TRBJ1-1, with D maybe TRBD1 (6 bases). This CDR3 spans 13 amino acids. CDR1 and CDR2 (germline): MDHEN, SYDVKM. The ends were cut back, 10 bases at V and 2 bases at J, with 14 bases in the middle. In DNA form, the CDR3 reads TGTGCCACCTGGCGGGGGGCAAACACTGAAGCTTTCTTT. Protein: CATWRGANTEAFF.

The chain recombines TRBV7-3 with TRBJ1-1; D is undetermined. With 5 bases removed from V and 8 bases from J, the gap between germline ends came to 18 bases. This CDR3 region has 14 residues. CDR1 and CDR2 from the germline V gene are SGHTA and FQGTGA. The CDR3 nucleotides read TGTGCCAGCAGCCCTGGACCGGGATCGAACGAAGCTTTCTTT. Translating it yields CASSPGPGSNEAFF.

The gene calls are TRBV24-1 and TRBJ1-2; no definite D call. The CDR3 has 13 amino acids. CDR1 and CDR2 from the germline V gene are KGHDR and SFDVKD. Between the trimmed V and J ends, which lost 9 bases and 6 bases, there was a span of 16 bases. Here the CDR3 DNA reads TGTGCCACCGCCCAGGCCGGGATCCATGGCTACACCTTC. Amino acids: CATAQAGIHGYTF.